These 7 T cell receptor beta chains originate from one sample sequenced in a study of OX40 agonist ivuxolimab in advanced cancers. Data came from immunoSEQ multiplex PCR; TCRdb stores just in-frame clones and leaves some out. The sample includes roughly 50,000 clones, roughly 89% seen only once; the top ten take around 1.5%. The material sequenced was CD4+ or CD8+ T cells sorted from blood, taken in a trial of the OX40 agonist ivuxolimab. The receptors here all came from an adult with an advanced solid tumor such as melanoma, head and neck, liver or kidney cancer.

This clone was counted once. V usage is TRBV7-9 and J usage is TRBJ2-7, with D unresolved. CDR1 and CDR2 (germline): SEHNR, FQNEAQ (reference sequence). The CDR3 covers 13 residues. V was clipped by 2 bases and J by 1 base, with 6 bases between them. The CDR3 nucleotides are TGTGCCAGCAGCTTAAGGCAGTCCTACGAGCAGTACTTC. It translates to CASSLRQSYEQYF.

This rearrangement joins TRBV4-1 to TRBJ2-7; tentative D call: TRBD1 (5 bases). The CDR3 covers 16 residues. Between the trimmed V and J ends, which lost 1 base and 3 bases, there was a span of 16 bases. CDR1 and CDR2 (germline): MGHRA, YSYEKL. The chain's CDR3 is CASSQVGSRGDYEQYF. CDR3 coding DNA: TGCGCCAGCAGCCAAGTTGGATCTAGGGGCGACTACGAGCAGTACTTC.

DNA of the CDR3: TGTGCCAGCAGCCCCCATACGGGGGGCACTGAAGCTTTCTTT. This encodes CASSPHTGGTEAFF. The chain couples TRBV11-2 to TRBJ1-1; D might be TRBD1 (5 bases). CDR3 length: 14 residues. CDR1 SGHAT and CDR2 FQNNGV come from the germline V gene. Trimming removed 5 bases from V and 4 bases from J, with 14 bases in between.

This rearrangement joins TRBV10-3 to TRBJ1-2; D is uncertain. The CDR3 spans 13 residues. The V gene lost 6 bases and the J gene lost 0 bases, with 8 bases spanning the gap. Germline values: CDR1 ENHRY, CDR2 SYGVKD. The CDR3 sequence: CAISALANYGYTF. CDR3 nucleotide sequence: TGTGCCATCAGCGCATTAGCTAACTATGGCTACACCTTC.

This clone turned up a few times. The CDR3 loop reads CASSINPPAGGGYTF. In DNA form, the CDR3 reads TGTGCCAGTAGTATAAACCCCCCGGCAGGGGGGGGCTACACCTTC. The genes are TRBV19 and TRBJ1-2; 7 nucleotides match TRBD1. Germline V CDR1 and CDR2: LNHDA, SQIVND (reference sequence). V lost 2 bases to trimming and J lost 8 bases; unmatched junction nucleotides: 11. CDR3 length equals 15 residues.

The V and J genes are TRBV6-5 and TRBJ1-5, with TRBD1 matching over 7 bases. In germline, CDR1 is MNHEY, CDR2 SVGAGI. J lost 3 bases, V lost 0 bases, and 2 bases had no gene match. The CDR3 spans 15 residues. CDR3 bases: TGTGCCAGCAGTTACTCCGGACAGGACAATCAGCCCCAGCATTTT. This encodes CASSYSGQDNQPQHF.

The chain uses TRBV6-1 and TRBJ1-3; D not certain. The CDR3 covers 13 residues. V was shortened by 0 bases and J by 4 bases, with 4 bases between the two germline ends. Germline-derived CDR1 and CDR2 are MNHNS and SASEGT. In nucleotides, the CDR3 is TGTGCCAGCAGTGAAGCTGGGGGAAACACCATATATTTT. As protein: CASSEAGGNTIYF.